Presented here are 4 T cell receptor beta chains from one specimen sequenced in a study of cytomegalovirus exposure and HLA in healthy donors. The PCR ran on 60 Vbeta and 13 Jbeta primers. Using immunoSEQ multiplex PCR, the repertoire was profiled, and TCRdb retains in-frame clones only, with some absent. The sample consists of roughly 140,000 clones, over 60% of them appearing once. The sample consisted of PBMCs. The receptors were sampled from a male donor in good health and CMV-seronegative.

The chain is built from TRBV2 and TRBJ2-1; D is possibly TRBD1 (7 bases). The CDR3 covers 15 residues. Germline CDR1 and CDR2: SNHLY and FYNNEI. Trimming pared 8 bases from V and 7 bases from J, leaving 21 bases between. CDR3 protein: CASGQRTGGGNEQFF. In DNA form, the CDR3 reads TGTGCCAGCGGCCAAAGGACAGGTGGGGGGAATGAGCAGTTCTTC.

The J gene is TRBJ1-1, the V gene TRBV5-1; a weak D match, TRBD1 (5 bases). V was clipped by 2 bases and J by 3 bases, with 14 bases between them. CDR1 SGHRS and CDR2 YFSETQ come from the germline V gene. The CDR3 runs to 15 residues. The CDR3 here is CASSFKGSGDTEAFF. The CDR3 region has the DNA TGCGCCAGCAGCTTTAAGGGATCGGGGGACACTGAAGCTTTCTTT.

The chain recombines TRBV15 with TRBJ1-4, with 7 bases that match TRBD1. The length of the CDR3 is 14 residues. Germline CDR1 and CDR2: LNHNV and YYDKDF (reference sequence). The ends lost 2 bases at V and 7 bases at J; junction bases unmatched: 4. CDR3 residues: CATSRSGGGEKLFF. CDR3 in DNA: TGTGCCACCAGCAGATCAGGGGGAGGTGAAAAACTGTTTTTT.

The V and J genes are TRBV18 and TRBJ1-4; no clear D gene. CDR3 length: 13 amino acids. Trimming stripped 3 bases from V and 5 bases from J, with 7 bases between. The germline CDR1 and CDR2 sequences are KGHSH and LQKENI. CDR3: CASSPGLNEKLFF. The CDR3 DNA sequence: TGTGCCAGCTCACCCGGACTGAATGAAAAACTGTTTTTT. The full variable domain, rest sourced from reference TRBV18 and TRBJ1-4, is NAGVMQNPRHLVRRRGQEARLRCSPMKGHSHVYWYRQLPEEGLKFMVYLQKENIIDESGMPKERFSAEFPKEGPSILRIQQVVRGDSAAYFCASSPGLNEKLFFGSGTQLSVL.